This T cell receptor beta chain was observed in a study of metastatic and nonmetastatic thyroid tumors. Overall study: Comparative analysis of repertoires was undertaken across blood and tumor or nodule tissue obtained from malignant and benign thyroid patients.

As processed by the authors: The study took CDR3 differences across clinicopathological groups and made a distant-metastasis classifier for papillary thyroid cancer from them. TCRdb called clones again from the PCR reads with MiXCR. It is TCRdb's table, rather than the study itself, that gives the V and J calls and clone size. Of some 35,000 clones in the sample, roughly 29% were seen once. V lost 5 bases, J lost 0 bases, and 15 bases lay in between. CDR3 length: 15 amino acids. Germline CDR1 and CDR2: SGDLS and YYNGEE. The entire patient cohort was treatment-naive prior to thyroid surgery. A remark on this clone: Its antigen is undetermined.

General study points: Patients with malignant thyroid tumors reportedly had significantly higher TCR beta diversity than those with benign nodules, in blood and tumor.

Sequencing was performed on blood. J is TRBJ2-7 and V is TRBV9, with D tentatively TRBD1 (8 bases). The origin of this receptor is a female donor with papillary thyroid cancer or a benign thyroid nodule (not recorded which). Some clones in this sample may be carry-over from other donors' samples. The DNA of the CDR3 is TGTGCCAGCAGTGGGGGGGACAGGAGCTCCTACGAGCAGTACTTC. Protein: CASSGGDRSSYEQYF.